This T cell receptor beta chain stems from a study of tissue T cells after allogeneic stem cell transplantation. Findings of the study overall: Anatomically similar tissues had similar TCR repertoires within each patient. Few T cell clones were shared across patients, but motif clusters showed tissue-specific shared signatures.

Data came from immunoSEQ multiplex PCR; TCRdb stores just in-frame clones and leaves some out. Among some 45,000 clones, roughly 92% were seen once, and the ten largest hold 3% to 4%. This clone was counted only a few times. Its target is not known. This clonotype originated in a woman between 35 and 75 years old who later had graft-versus-host disease after an allogeneic stem cell transplant. This material consisted of blood, taken before transplantation.

The CDR3 loop reads CASSPFGTYEPTDTQYF. CDR3 bases: TGTGCCAGCTCACCTTTCGGGACTTACGAACCCACAGATACGCAGTATTTT. The genes are TRBV18 and TRBJ2-3; a weak D match, TRBD2 (6 bases). There are 17 residues in the CDR3. In germline, CDR1 is KGHSH, CDR2 LQKENI. The V end was cut by 3 bases, the J end by 2 bases, with 18 bases between.